This T cell receptor (beta chain) is from a study of CD8 T cells in Susac syndrome. Random hexamers were used to reverse transcribe the RNA input (about 0.5 to 1 ug). With immunoSEQ multiplex PCR, TCR beta CDR3 was amplified across 54 Vbeta and 13 Jbeta. TCRdb re-called the immunoSEQ multiplex PCR reads with MiXCR, one entry per CDR3 protein. Of fewer than 350,000 distinct CDR3 sequences listed, about 91% were seen once; the top ten hold roughly 0.059%. The authors carried out high-throughput sequencing of TCR beta. They applied it to CD8+ and CD4+ T cells obtained from blood. Stable or active relapsing-remitting multiple sclerosis, untreated and meeting revised McDonald criteria, defined the controls. CDR3 size: 14 residues. The V end was cut by 6 bases, the J end by 0 bases, with 9 bases between.

This chain uses TRBV12-3 or TRBV12-4 with TRBJ2-4; D remains ambiguous. This clonotype originated in a human donor with multiple sclerosis. What was sequenced was CD4+ T cells from PBMCs. The CDR3 loop reads CASRPPEAKNIQYF. The DNA for the CDR3 is TGTGCCAGCAGACCCCCGGAAGCCAAAAACATTCAGTACTTC.